The 28 T cell receptor beta chains below were found in one sample sequenced in a study of radiotherapy plus CTLA-4 blockade in lung cancer. Only in-frame clones appear in the TCRdb table, and some are missing; sequencing was by immunoSEQ multiplex PCR. The sample shows some 92,000 clones, approximately 78% of them seen only once. The sample in question was peripheral blood, obtained from a patient treated with radiotherapy plus ipilimumab. The receptor set was obtained from a human donor with non-small cell lung cancer who had a partial response to radiotherapy plus ipilimumab.

The V and J genes are TRBV29-1 and TRBJ1-5; D might be TRBD1 (5 bases). Trimming removed 6 bases at V and 9 bases at J, with 15 bases between. This CDR3 is built from 12 residues. Germline V gene data show CDR1 as SQVTM and CDR2 as ANQGSEA. The CDR3 DNA is TGCAGCGTGGGTGGGGGGGGAAGGCCCCAGCATTTT. It translates to CSVGGGGRPQHF.

The rearrangement uses TRBV7-2 and TRBJ1-3; D perhaps matches TRBD1 (5 bases). The V gene's germline CDR1 is SGHTA and CDR2 FQGNSA. This CDR3 is 16 amino acids long. V gave up 5 bases and J gave up 1 base, with 15 bases separating them. The CDR3 sequence is CASSPPGKDSGNTIYF. Here the CDR3 DNA reads TGTGCCAGCAGCCCCCCAGGGAAGGATTCTGGAAACACCATATATTTT. Full variable domain (missing parts from reference TRBV7-2 and TRBJ1-3): GAGVSQSPSNKVTEKGKDVELRCDPISGHTALYWYRQSLGQGLEFLIYFQGNSAPDKSGLPSDRFSAERTGGSVSTLTIQRTQQEDSAVYLCASSPPGKDSGNTIYFGEGSWLTVV.

This clone was seen only a few times. The rearrangement joins TRBV6-1 to TRBJ2-5; 8 positions agree with TRBD2. This CDR3 has 15 residues. Trimming took 2 bases from V and 4 from J; bases not matched to a gene: 6. Germline-derived CDR1 and CDR2 are MNHNS and SASEGT. The CDR3 DNA reads TGTGCCAGCAGTGAATGGAACGGGAGGGTAGAGACCCAGTACTTC. Its protein product is CASSEWNGRVETQYF.

This clone was picked up one time. The chain combines TRBV5-1 with TRBJ2-3; possibly TRBD2 for D (5 bases). The length of the CDR3 is 14 residues. The germline V gene encodes CDR1 SGHRS and CDR2 YFSETQ. V gave up 5 bases and J gave up 2 bases, with 12 bases separating them. CDR3 sequence (DNA): TGCGCCAGCAGACTAGACTATACCACAGATACGCAGTATTTT. Protein product: CASRLDYTTDTQYF.

This clone appeared a single time. J is TRBJ2-7 and V is TRBV7-3; no clear D. This CDR3 has 13 residues. CDR1 is SGHTA, CDR2 FQGTGA, per germline. Trimming left V 0 bases short and J 6 bases short, with 9 bases between. The CDR3 loop is CASSLTSDGEQYF. The CDR3 DNA follows: TGTGCCAGCAGCTTAACGAGCGACGGCGAGCAGTACTTC. Drawing the rest from reference TRBV7-3 and TRBJ2-7, the complete variable domain is GAGVSQTPSNKVTEKGKYVELRCDPISGHTALYWYRQSLGQGPEFLIYFQGTGAADDSGLPNDRFFAVRPEGSVSTLKIQRTERGDSAVYLCASSLTSDGEQYFGPGTRLTVT.

The rearrangement links TRBV5-1 to TRBJ1-1; tentatively, D is TRBD1 (5 bases). With 3 bases removed from V and 5 bases from J, the gap between germline ends came to 14 bases. CDR3 length: 14 amino acids. The V gene's germline CDR1 is SGHRS and CDR2 YFSETQ. CDR3 residues: CASSSQGSGTEAFF. CDR3 bases: TGCGCCAGCAGCTCGCAGGGTTCTGGAACTGAAGCTTTCTTT.

In this sample, this clone turned up a few times. The chain combines TRBV7-2 with TRBJ2-3, with a tentative D call TRBD2 (6 bases). Germline-derived CDR1 and CDR2 are SGHTA and FQGNSA. The CDR3 loop spans 14 amino acids. Trimming shortened V by 3 bases and J by 6 bases, and 13 bases separated the two germline ends. The CDR3 reads CASSFGTPADTQYF. The CDR3 region has the DNA TGTGCCAGCAGCTTCGGGACTCCCGCGGATACGCAGTATTTT.

The V call is TRBV6-5, the J call TRBJ1-1; possible D gene TRBD1, 5 bases. Germline assignment: CDR1 MNHEY and CDR2 SVGAGI. Trimming left V 4 bases short and J 0 bases short, with 15 bases between. This CDR3 has 16 amino acids. Here the CDR3 reads CASSWEGPEMNTEAFF. CDR3 sequence (DNA): TGTGCCAGCAGTTGGGAGGGGCCGGAGATGAACACTGAAGCTTTCTTT.

This clone was seen repeatedly, ten times or more. This rearrangement joins TRBV5-1 to TRBJ2-7; maybe TRBD1 (5 bases). This CDR3 spans 12 amino acids. The V end was cut by 3 bases, the J end by 3 bases, with 7 bases between. Germline V lookup: CDR1 SGHRS, CDR2 YFSETQ. DNA for the CDR3: TGCGCCAGCAGCTGGCAGGGCTACGAGCAGTACTTC. Its translation is CASSWQGYEQYF.

The rearrangement joins TRBV28 to TRBJ2-1; 10 bases are a match to TRBD1. V dropped 6 bases and J dropped 7; count of bases not matched to a gene: 15. The CDR3 has 17 amino acids. From germline, CDR1 is MDHEN and CDR2 SYDVKM. The CDR3, as DNA: TGTGCCAGCAGAACCTCAGTGGGACAGGGGTCAAAGAATGAGCAGTTCTTC. Its translation: CASRTSVGQGSKNEQFF.

DNA of the CDR3: TGTGCCAGCAGTCAGGGTACGGTGGGAGATACGCAGTATTTT. Its protein product is CASSQGTVGDTQYF. V and J are TRBV2 and TRBJ2-3; TRBD1 might be the D (5 bases). Germline V lookup: CDR1 SNHLY, CDR2 FYNNEI. Trimming removed 5 bases at V and 5 bases at J, with 14 bases between. CDR3 length equals 14 residues.

The genes are TRBV9 and TRBJ1-3, with 7 bases identical to TRBD1. V shed 3 bases, J shed 0 bases, and the junction held 3 bases outside the gene matches. CDR3 size: 15 residues. Germline CDR1 reads SGDLS; CDR2 reads YYNGEE. Written as DNA, the CDR3 is TGTGCCAGCAGCGCCCGGGACAGCTCTGGAAACACCATATATTTT. Translation gives CASSARDSSGNTIYF.

This chain links TRBV19 with TRBJ2-1; D may be TRBD2 (5 bases). V was clipped by 8 bases and J by 6 bases, with 14 bases between them. Germline lookup yields CDR1 LNHDA and CDR2 SQIVND (reference sequence). The CDR3 is made up of 13 amino acids. The CDR3 sequence: CASSYGVPNEQFF. CDR3 nucleotide sequence: TGTGCCAGTTCCTACGGGGTACCCAATGAGCAGTTCTTC. Complete variable domain (other parts from reference TRBV19 and TRBJ2-1): DGGITQSPKYLFRKEGQNVTLSCEQNLNHDAMYWYRQDPGQGLRLIYYSQIVNDFQKGDIAEGYSVSREKKESFPLTVTSAQKNPTAFYLCASSYGVPNEQFFGPGTRLTVL.

J is TRBJ1-2 and V is TRBV5-6; no clear D. The CDR3 extends over 13 amino acids. V shed 0 bases and J shed 4 bases, with 7 bases lying between them. The germline CDR1 and CDR2 sequences are SGHDT and YYEEEE. CDR3 region: CASSLAPLYGYTF. Here the CDR3 DNA reads TGTGCCAGCAGCTTGGCCCCCCTCTATGGCTACACCTTC. Drawing the rest from reference TRBV5-6 and TRBJ1-2, the complete variable domain is DAGVTQSPTHLIKTRGQQVTLRCSPKSGHDTVSWYQQALGQGPQFIFQYYEEEERQRGNFPDRFSGHQFPNYSSELNVNALLLGDSALYLCASSLAPLYGYTFGSGTRLTVV.

V usage is TRBV7-9 and J usage is TRBJ2-3; 9 bases fit TRBD2. CDR3 length: 17 residues. V lost 5 bases and J lost 2; bases outside the gene matches: 11. Germline V gene data show CDR1 as SEHNR and CDR2 as FQNEAQ (reference sequence). The DNA of the CDR3 is TGTGCCAGCAGCCCCATGGGGACTAGCAAAGCCACAGATACGCAGTATTTT. This sequence encodes CASSPMGTSKATDTQYF. Supplemented by reference TRBV7-9 and TRBJ2-3, the full variable domain reads DTGVSQNPRHKITKRGQNVTFRCDPISEHNRLYWYRQTLGQGPEFLTYFQNEAQLEKSRLLSDRFSAERPKGSFSTLEIQRTEQGDSAMYLCASSPMGTSKATDTQYFGPGTRLTVL.

The chain couples TRBV30 to TRBJ1-1; weak D call: TRBD1 (6 bases). Trimming left V 7 bases short and J 0 bases short, with 12 bases between. Germline CDR1 GTSNPN, CDR2 SVGIG (reference sequence). This CDR3 is built from 13 residues. The chain's CDR3 is CASQGSMNTEAFF. CDR3 in DNA: TGTGCCTCCCAGGGGTCCATGAACACTGAAGCTTTCTTT.

J is TRBJ1-2 and V is TRBV7-2; D unresolved. The length of the CDR3 is 14 residues. Germline CDR1 reads SGHTA; CDR2 reads FQGNSA. V lost 4 bases and J lost 7, with 16 bases in between. As DNA, the CDR3 is TGTGCCAGCAGCTCTAGCGGGCCGCGGGCTGGCTACACCTTC. It specifies CASSSSGPRAGYTF.

The V and J genes are TRBV19 and TRBJ2-7; D call uncertain. V gave up 4 bases and J gave up 3 bases, with 10 bases separating them. The CDR3 loop spans 13 amino acids. The germline V gene has CDR1 LNHDA and CDR2 SQIVND (reference sequence). In nucleotides, the CDR3 is TGTGCCAGTAGTAACCAGATGTTCTACGAGCAGTACTTC. It is translated as CASSNQMFYEQYF.

The chain is built from TRBV10-3 and TRBJ2-7; 9 bases are a match to TRBD1. V lost 11 bases to trimming and J lost 2 bases; unmatched junction nucleotides: 7. Germline CDR1 ENHRY, CDR2 SYGVKD. The CDR3 consists of 13 residues. CDR3 sequence: CAARDRETYEQYF. The CDR3 DNA reads as TGTGCCGCCCGGGACAGGGAGACCTACGAGCAGTACTTC.

The J gene is TRBJ2-5, the V gene TRBV9, with D maybe TRBD2 (6 bases). Germline V gene data show CDR1 as SGDLS and CDR2 as YYNGEE. The CDR3 contains 15 residues. Trimming removed 0 bases from V and 4 bases from J, with 13 bases in between. As DNA, the CDR3 is TGTGCCAGCAGCGTAGATGAGGGAGGCGGAGAGACCCAGTACTTC. This encodes CASSVDEGGGETQYF.

The V gene is TRBV5-4, the J gene TRBJ2-5, with D perhaps TRBD2 (6 bases). Germline V CDR1 and CDR2: SGHNT, YYREEE (reference sequence). Trimming pared 2 bases from V and 5 bases from J, leaving 13 bases between. The CDR3 contains 14 residues. The CDR3 loop is CASSFGGGGETQYF. The CDR3 nucleotides read TGTGCCAGCAGCTTCGGGGGAGGTGGGGAGACCCAGTACTTC.

The chain joins TRBV28 to TRBJ2-5; 8 bases fit TRBD1. Germline CDR1 and CDR2: MDHEN and SYDVKM. J lost 5 bases, V lost 3 bases, and 5 bases had no gene match. The CDR3 extends over 14 amino acids. Here the CDR3 reads CASSLQGALETQYF. CDR3 nucleotide sequence: TGTGCCAGCAGTTTGCAGGGGGCGTTGGAGACCCAGTACTTC.

The genes are TRBV28 and TRBJ2-7; 8 bases map to TRBD1. J lost 3 bases, V lost 6 bases, and 7 bases had no gene match. The germline V gene has CDR1 MDHEN and CDR2 SYDVKM. CDR3 size: 14 residues. CDR3 nucleotide sequence: TGTGCCAGCAGAACGGGACAGGCAAGCTACGAGCAGTACTTC. It specifies CASRTGQASYEQYF.

V usage is TRBV5-1 and J usage is TRBJ2-3, with TRBD2 matching over 9 bases. The CDR3 spans 15 residues. With 0 bases clipped from V and 6 bases from J, the junction kept 5 bases outside the gene matches. Germline assignment: CDR1 SGHRS and CDR2 YFSETQ. The chain's CDR3 is CASSLVLAGEDTQYF. The CDR3 DNA follows: TGCGCCAGCAGCTTGGTATTAGCGGGAGAGGATACGCAGTATTTT.

The chain is built from TRBV10-3 and TRBJ2-3, with 9 bases aligning to TRBD1. Losses at the gene ends were 6 bases for V and 2 bases for J; bases not matched to a gene: 3. This CDR3 is 14 amino acids long. Germline V gene data show CDR1 as ENHRY and CDR2 as SYGVKD. The CDR3 sequence: CAISRDRDTDTQYF. CDR3 sequence (DNA): TGTGCCATCAGCAGGGACAGGGACACAGATACGCAGTATTTT.

The chain has TRBV19 and TRBJ2-1; 7 bases are shared with TRBD1. J lost 4 bases, V lost 5 bases, and 14 bases had no gene match. This CDR3 region has 17 residues. Germline V CDR1 and CDR2: LNHDA, SQIVND (reference sequence). The chain's CDR3 is CASSPRQGGRLYNEQFF. The CDR3, as DNA: TGTGCCAGTAGTCCCAGACAGGGCGGAAGATTATACAATGAGCAGTTCTTC.

The chain links TRBV19 to TRBJ2-7, with TRBD1 matching 7 bases. Trimming at V came to 4 bases and at J to 3 bases, leaving 12 bases not matched to a gene. The CDR3 totals 16 residues. Germline V gene sequence: CDR1 LNHDA, CDR2 SQIVND (reference sequence). CDR3 sequence reads: CASSTQDGDRVYEQYF. The CDR3 DNA follows: TGTGCCAGTAGTACCCAAGACGGAGACAGGGTCTACGAGCAGTACTTC.

The gene calls are TRBV27 and TRBJ2-7, with D maybe TRBD1 (5 bases). Germline V lookup: CDR1 MNHEY, CDR2 SMNVEV (reference sequence). The CDR3 spans 11 residues. V shed 6 bases and J shed 8 bases, with 11 bases lying between them. The CDR3 here is CASRTARKQYF. The CDR3 bases are TGTGCCAGCAGGACAGCTAGGAAGCAGTACTTC.